Following are 8 T cell receptor beta chains from one sample sequenced in a study of T cells in localized non-small cell lung cancer. Libraries were prepared by immunoSEQ multiplex PCR; TCRdb keeps only in-frame clonotypes and omits some of them. The sample lists roughly 25,000 clones, 75% to 90% occurring once. The sequencing used peripheral blood, collected before any cancer treatment. Receptors originate from a female donor at least 60 years old with stage II squamous cell lung carcinoma.

The rearrangement links TRBV19 to TRBJ2-1, with TRBD2 matching over 8 bases. Losses at the gene ends were 5 bases for V and 0 bases for J; bases not matched to a gene: 9. The CDR3 sequence is 17 residues long. Germline CDR1 is LNHDA and CDR2 is SQIVND (reference sequence). The CDR3 nucleotides read TGTGCCAGTAGTCGAGAATCGGGGGGGAGCTCCTACAATGAGCAGTTCTTC. It yields the protein CASSRESGGSSYNEQFF.

The CDR3 loop is CATRAGQWNTEAFF. The CDR3 bases are TGTGCCACCAGGGCTGGACAGTGGAACACTGAAGCTTTCTTT. The chain recombines TRBV15 with TRBJ1-1, with D possibly TRBD1 on 6 matching bases. Germline CDR1 reads LNHNV; CDR2 reads YYDKDF (reference sequence). The CDR3 covers 14 residues. V lost 6 bases and J 1 base, leaving 12 bases between the germline ends. The variable domain in full, completed from reference TRBV15 and TRBJ1-1, reads DAMVIQNPRYQVTQFGKPVTLSCSQTLNHNVMYWYQQKSSQAPKLLFHYYDKDFNNEADTPDNFQSRRPNTSFCFLDIRSPGLGDTAMYLCATRAGQWNTEAFFGQGTRLTVV.

CDR3 nucleotide sequence: TGTGTCAGAAGTCTTCCTCCGGACAGTACTAGACTTAGCTCCTACAATGAGCAGTTCTTC. This translates into CVRSLPPDSTRLSSYNEQFF. V usage is TRBV7-5 and J usage is TRBJ2-1; the table assigns TRBD1, which was not confirmed against the DNA. TRBV7-5 is a recognized pseudogene. The CDR3 runs 20 residues.

The chain employs TRBV6-1 and TRBJ1-1; perhaps TRBD1 as D (6 bases). Germline V CDR1 and CDR2: MNHNS, SASEGT. The CDR3 runs to 13 residues. Trimming removed 3 bases from V and 5 bases from J, with 10 bases in between. The CDR3 here is CASSEDRRTEAFF. In DNA, the CDR3 is TGTGCCAGCAGTGAGGACAGAAGGACTGAAGCTTTCTTT.

This clone is a singleton in its sample. The J gene is TRBJ2-1, the V gene TRBV11-2; TRBD1 matches 10 bases. The CDR3 consists of 14 residues. V was clipped by 4 bases and J by 5 bases; unmatched bases: 2. Germline V gene lookup returns CDR1 SGHAT and CDR2 FQNNGV. DNA for the CDR3: TGTGCCAGCAGCTCGGGACAGGGGAACAATGAGCAGTTCTTC. It specifies CASSSGQGNNEQFF.

J is TRBJ1-2 and V is TRBV2; D may be TRBD1 (5 bases). Between the trimmed V and J ends, which lost 8 bases and 8 bases, there was a span of 24 bases. Germline V gene lookup returns CDR1 SNHLY and CDR2 FYNNEI. The CDR3 is made up of 15 amino acids. The chain's CDR3 is CASERGTAVREGYTF. The CDR3 DNA follows: TGTGCCAGCGAGAGGGGTACGGCTGTCAGGGAGGGCTACACCTTC.

The chain couples TRBV7-2 to TRBJ2-7; 7 bases agree with TRBD2. The V and J ends lost 2 bases and 3 bases, in that order; junction bases with no gene match: 7. The CDR3 totals 15 residues. Per the germline V gene, CDR1 is SGHTA and CDR2 is FQGNSA. CDR3 in DNA: TGTGCCAGCAGCTTAATGCCTGGGGAGGGCTACGAGCAGTACTTC. This translates into CASSLMPGEGYEQYF.

This clone was seen just once. The chain joins TRBV6-1 to TRBJ2-7, with TRBD1 as a possible D gene (5 bases). Germline V lookup: CDR1 MNHNS, CDR2 SASEGT. This CDR3 comprises 13 residues. Trimming removed 2 bases from V and 4 bases from J, with 9 bases in between. The CDR3 here is CASSERQSYEQYF. CDR3 nucleotides: TGTGCCAGCAGTGAACGACAGAGTTACGAGCAGTACTTC.